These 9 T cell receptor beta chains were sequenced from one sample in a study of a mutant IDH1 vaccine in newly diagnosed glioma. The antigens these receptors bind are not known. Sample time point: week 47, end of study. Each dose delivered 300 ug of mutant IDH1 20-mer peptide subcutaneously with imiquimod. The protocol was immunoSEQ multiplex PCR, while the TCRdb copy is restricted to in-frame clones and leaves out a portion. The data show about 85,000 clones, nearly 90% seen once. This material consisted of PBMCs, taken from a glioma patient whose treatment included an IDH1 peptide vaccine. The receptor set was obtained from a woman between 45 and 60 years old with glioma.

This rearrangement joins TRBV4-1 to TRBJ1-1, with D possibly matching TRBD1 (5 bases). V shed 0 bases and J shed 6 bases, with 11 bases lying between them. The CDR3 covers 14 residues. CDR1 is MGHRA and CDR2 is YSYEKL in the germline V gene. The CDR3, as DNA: TGCGCCAGCAGCCAAGAGGGGGGGAGGGCTGAAGCTTTCTTT. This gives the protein CASSQEGGRAEAFF.

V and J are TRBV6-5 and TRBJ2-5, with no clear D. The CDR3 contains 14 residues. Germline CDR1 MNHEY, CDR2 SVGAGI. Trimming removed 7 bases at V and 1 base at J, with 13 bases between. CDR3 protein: CASTSPGAQETQYF. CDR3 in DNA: TGTGCCAGCACCTCCCCGGGTGCCCAAGAGACCCAGTACTTC.

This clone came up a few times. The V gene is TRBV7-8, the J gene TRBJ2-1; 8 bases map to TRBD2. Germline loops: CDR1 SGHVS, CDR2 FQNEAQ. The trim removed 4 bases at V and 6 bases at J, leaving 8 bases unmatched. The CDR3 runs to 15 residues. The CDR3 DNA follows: TGTGCCAGCAGCTCCGGGACTAGTCAGAGCAATGAGCAGTTCTTC. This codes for CASSSGTSQSNEQFF.

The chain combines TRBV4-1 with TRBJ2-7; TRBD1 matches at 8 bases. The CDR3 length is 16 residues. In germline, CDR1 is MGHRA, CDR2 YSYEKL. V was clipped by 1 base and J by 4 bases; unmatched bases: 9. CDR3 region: CASSQVGDRRAYEQYF. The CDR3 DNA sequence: TGCGCCAGCAGCCAAGTGGGGGACAGGAGGGCGTACGAGCAGTACTTC.

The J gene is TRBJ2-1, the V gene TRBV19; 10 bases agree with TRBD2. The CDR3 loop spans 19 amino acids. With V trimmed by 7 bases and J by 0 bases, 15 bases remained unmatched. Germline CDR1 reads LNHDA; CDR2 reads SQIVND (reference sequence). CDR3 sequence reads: CASKGLAGVGPSSYNEQFF. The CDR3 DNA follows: TGTGCCAGTAAGGGGCTAGCGGGAGTGGGGCCCAGCTCCTACAATGAGCAGTTCTTC.

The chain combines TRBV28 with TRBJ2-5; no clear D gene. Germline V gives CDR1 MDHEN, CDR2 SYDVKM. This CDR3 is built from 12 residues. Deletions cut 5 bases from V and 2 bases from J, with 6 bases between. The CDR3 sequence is CASSDVQETQYF. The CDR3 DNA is TGTGCCAGCAGTGACGTACAAGAGACCCAGTACTTC.

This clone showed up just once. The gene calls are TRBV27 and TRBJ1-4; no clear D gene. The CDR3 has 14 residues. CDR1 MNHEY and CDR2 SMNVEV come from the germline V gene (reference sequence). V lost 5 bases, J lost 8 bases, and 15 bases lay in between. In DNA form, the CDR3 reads TGTGCCAGCAGTGTGCGGGGAAGGGAGGAAAAACTGTTTTTT. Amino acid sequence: CASSVRGREEKLFF.

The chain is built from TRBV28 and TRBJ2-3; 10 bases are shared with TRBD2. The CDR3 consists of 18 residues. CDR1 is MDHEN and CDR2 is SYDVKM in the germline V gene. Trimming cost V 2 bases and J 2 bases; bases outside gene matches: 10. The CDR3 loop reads CASSLTSGILGPTDTQYF. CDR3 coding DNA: TGTGCCAGCAGTTTAACTAGCGGGATTCTGGGACCCACAGATACGCAGTATTTT.

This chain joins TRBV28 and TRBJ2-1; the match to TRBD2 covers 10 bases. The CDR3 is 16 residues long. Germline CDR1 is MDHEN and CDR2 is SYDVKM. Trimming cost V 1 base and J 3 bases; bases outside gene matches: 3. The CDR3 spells CASSLSVAGGYNEQFF. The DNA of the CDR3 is TGTGCCAGCAGTTTATCGGTAGCGGGAGGCTACAATGAGCAGTTCTTC.